The sequence of this T cell receptor beta chain was determined in a study of T cell responses to AZD1222 COVID-19 vaccine. Study-wide results and caveats: Donors in the cohort were predominantly white British and more often female, and clonal diversity was possibly underestimated. Nearly half of spike-specific TCRs reportedly go after variant regions that carry no mutations. Spike-wide coverage was observed for vaccine-associated CD4 TCRs, with dominant responses at 160-218 and 743-854. Only 5 to 7 AZD1222 recipients tested seropositive at baseline.

The CDR3 sequence is 12 residues long. Germline loops: CDR1 MNHEY, CDR2 SVGEGT. Trimming removed 6 bases from V and 12 bases from J, with 17 bases in between. Data came from immunoSEQ multiplex PCR; TCRdb stores just in-frame clones and leaves some out. This table holds 45,000 to 55,000 clones, about 80% found once. About this clone: The antigen remains unidentified.

The sequenced sample was peripheral blood, obtained on day 0 of AZD1222 vaccination. This sequence joins TRBV6-2 or TRBV6-3 and TRBJ1-2; perhaps TRBD1 as D (6 bases). The sequence came from an adult in good health. The CDR3 nucleotides read TGTGCCAGCAGCCTAGAGGGGGGTTCGAACACCTTC. This codes for CASSLEGGSNTF.